This T cell receptor (beta chain) was sequenced during a study of blood T cell repertoires in COVID-19. Study-level background: PBMCs, B-cell-depleted T cells, or T cells provided the cDNA or gDNA that made up the material.

V lost 7 bases and J lost 3; bases outside the gene matches: 4. This CDR3 comprises 13 residues. Profiling relied on immunoSEQ multiplex PCR, and the TCRdb table lists in-frame clones only, not all of them. This table has over 200,000 clones, more than 75% appearing once. The receptor was derived from a man between 60 and 75 years old who had recovered from COVID-19. The chain employs TRBV12-3 or TRBV12-4 and TRBJ2-7, with TRBD1 matching 9 bases. Sequencing was carried out using peripheral blood. The CDR3 nucleotides are TGTGCCAGCATCCTGACAGGGGGCTACGAGCAGTACTTC. Its translation is CASILTGGYEQYF.